These T cell receptor beta chains were read from a single sample in a study of CD8 T cells in Susac syndrome. TCRdb re-called the immunoSEQ multiplex PCR reads through MiXCR, storing one row per CDR3 protein. The repertoire holds some 400,000 distinct CDR3 sequences, with approximately 89% as singletons. The sequenced sample consisted of CD8+ T cells from PBMCs. These TCRs come from a human donor with multiple sclerosis. Both conserved end residues are part of each CDR3. D genes are given only for firm matches.

j_call d_call v_call cdr3_aa
TRBJ2-3 TRBD2 TRBV4-1 CASSQDRGLAEWFTDTQYF
TRBJ2-7 - TRBV28 CASSFYLSGLLSYEQYF
TRBJ1-1 - TRBV12-3/TRBV12-4 CASRPLTGLLNTEAFF
TRBJ1-5 TRBD1 TRBV4-1 CASSHPGTGSGNQPQHF
TRBJ1-2 TRBD1 TRBV27 CASRETGTFYGYTF
TRBJ2-6 - TRBV30 CAWGGFWANVLTF
TRBJ1-1 - TRBV15 CATSREGPEAFF
TRBJ2-1 - TRBV5-6 CASSPGPPSSYNEQFF
TRBJ1-1 TRBD1 TRBV19 CASSPRQGVTEAFF
TRBJ1-6 TRBD1 TRBV19 CASSVKADRDHNSPLHF
TRBJ2-7 - TRBV6-6 CASSPTTNEQYF
TRBJ1-4 - TRBV27 CASSLTGQGPANEKLFF
TRBJ2-7 TRBD2 TRBV11-2 CASSLGTSGNSPPYEQYF
TRBJ1-5 - TRBV19 CASSIESPRVGNQPQHF
TRBJ2-1 - TRBV20-1 CSASPIYNEQFF
TRBJ1-1 - TRBV5-1 CASSGDLQNTEAFF
TRBJ2-5 - TRBV7-9 CASSPPVYQETQYF
TRBJ1-2 - TRBV5-1 CASSQAPEFNYGYTF
TRBJ1-5 TRBD1 TRBV7-3 CASSSRDREDQPQHF
TRBJ1-5 TRBD1 TRBV4-1 CASSQFSGGDQPQHF
TRBJ2-5 TRBD1 TRBV3-1 CASSQDLGRQGVQETQYF
TRBJ2-1 - TRBV2 CATLGISYNEQFF
TRBJ2-6 - TRBV30 CAWSFLSGANVLTF
TRBJ1-2 TRBD1 TRBV12-5 CASGYLGDRGYGYTF
TRBJ1-1 - TRBV6-2/TRBV6-3 CASSLGNTEASF
TRBJ1-1 - TRBV7-9 CASSQGPTEAFF
TRBJ2-1 - TRBV19 CASSITGGEQFF
TRBJ2-2 - TRBV20-1 CSARAGQGDTGELFF
TRBJ1-2 - TRBV5-4 CASSLGTGYTF
TRBJ2-7 - TRBV4-1 CASSQEKAGGYEQYF
TRBJ2-2 - TRBV9 CASSPGSGTGELFF
TRBJ2-1 - TRBV9 CASSVVGVPYNEQFF
TRBJ2-7 TRBD2 TRBV7-2 CATTSGMYEQYF
TRBJ1-6 TRBD1 TRBV30 CAWMIGQGYSPLHF
TRBJ2-2 TRBD1 TRBV4-1 CASSQFTTGGRAGELFF
TRBJ1-5 - TRBV7-8 CASSLAGPLQNQPQHF
TRBJ1-3 - TRBV9 CASSVEQDSLLSGNTIYF
TRBJ2-2 - TRBV2 CASKSSTGELFF
TRBJ2-7 TRBD1 TRBV30 CAWRGTGVYEQYF
TRBJ1-1 - TRBV30 CAWTTVGNTEAFF
TRBJ2-1 TRBD1 TRBV5-5 CASSLERGGIYNEQFF
TRBJ1-1 - TRBV5-1 CASSLGQGEDTEAFF